This T cell receptor (beta chain) was sequenced for a study of T cells in women clearing cervical HPV infection. Study-wide findings and caveats: Repertoire richness, not evenness, was significantly elevated in CIN3+ cases versus controls. T-cell numbers per sample were unknown and may explain richness differences. A classifier using richness and V gene abundances reached an AUC of around 0.81.

The data were produced by immunoSEQ multiplex PCR, yet TCRdb's version contains in-frame clones alone and is incomplete. This table lists 35,000 to 50,000 clones. With regard to this clone: Its antigen is not identified. The missing CDR3 end, 3 residues past where the read stops, is filled in from the germline J gene.

Trimming removed 9 bases from V and 4 bases from J; junction bases left unmatched: 6. Per germline, CDR1 ENHRY and CDR2 SYGVKD. The CDR3 has 13 residues. Cervical HPV DNA detected by MY09/MY11 PCR, typed by dot-blot. This clonotype was obtained from a woman aged 18-69 years with a cervical HPV16 infection that either progressed to CIN3+ or cleared (not recorded which). The specimen was blood buffy coat. V gene TRBV10-3 combines with J gene TRBJ1-2; TRBD1 matches 9 bases. The part of the CDR3 DNA that was read is TGTGCCATAGGACAGGGGCAGAGCTATGGC. Amino acid sequence: CAIGQGQSYG. The whole CDR3 protein is CAIGQGQSYGYTF.